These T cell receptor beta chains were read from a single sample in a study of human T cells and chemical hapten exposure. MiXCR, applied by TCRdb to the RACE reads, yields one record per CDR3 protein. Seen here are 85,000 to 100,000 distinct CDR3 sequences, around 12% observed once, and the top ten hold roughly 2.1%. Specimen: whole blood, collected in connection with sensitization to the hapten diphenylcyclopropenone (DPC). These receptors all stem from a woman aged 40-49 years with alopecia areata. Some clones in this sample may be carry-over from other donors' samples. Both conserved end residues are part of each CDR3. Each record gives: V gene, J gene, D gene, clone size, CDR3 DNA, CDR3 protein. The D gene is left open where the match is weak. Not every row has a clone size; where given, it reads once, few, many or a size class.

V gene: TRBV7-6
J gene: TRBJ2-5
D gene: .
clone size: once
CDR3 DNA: TGTGCCAGCAGCTATAGAGGTCAAGAGACCCAGTACTTC
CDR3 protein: CASSYRGQETQYF

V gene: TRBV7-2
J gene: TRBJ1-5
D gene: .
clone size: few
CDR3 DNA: TGTGCCAGCAGCCCCGGGGGCGATCAGCCCCAGCATTTT
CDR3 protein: CASSPGGDQPQHF

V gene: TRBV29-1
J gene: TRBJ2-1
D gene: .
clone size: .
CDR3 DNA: TGCAGCGTTGGGGGAGCGGATAGCTCCTACAATGAGCAGTTCTTC
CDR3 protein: CSVGGADSSYNEQFF

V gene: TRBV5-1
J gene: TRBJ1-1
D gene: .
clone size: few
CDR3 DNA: TGCGCCAGCAGCTTGGCCCTGACAGGTACTGAAGCTTTCTTT
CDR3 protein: CASSLALTGTEAFF

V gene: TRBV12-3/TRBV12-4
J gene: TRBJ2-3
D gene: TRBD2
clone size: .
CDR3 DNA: TGTGCCAGCAGTTACCCGACTAGCGGGGGAATCACAGATACGCAGTATTTT
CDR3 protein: CASSYPTSGGITDTQYF

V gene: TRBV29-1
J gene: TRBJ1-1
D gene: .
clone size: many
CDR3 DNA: TGCAGCGTGGGGGGCAAGAACACTGAAGCTTTCTTT
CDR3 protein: CSVGGKNTEAFF

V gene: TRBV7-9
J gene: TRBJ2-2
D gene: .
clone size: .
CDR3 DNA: TGTGCCAGCAGCTTAGGAACAGGGCCCCCCGGGGAGCTGTTTTTT
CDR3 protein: CASSLGTGPPGELFF

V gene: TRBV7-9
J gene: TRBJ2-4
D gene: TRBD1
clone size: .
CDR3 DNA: TGTGCCAGCAGCTTAGACCCGGGACAGGGGAAAAACATTCAGTACTTC
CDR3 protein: CASSLDPGQGKNIQYF

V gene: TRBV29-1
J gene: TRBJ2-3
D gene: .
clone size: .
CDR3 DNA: TGCAGCGCCCGAGGTGGTAGTATGGCAGATACGCAGTATTTT
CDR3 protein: CSARGGSMADTQYF

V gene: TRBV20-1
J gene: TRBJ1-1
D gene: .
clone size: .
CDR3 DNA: TGCAGTGCTAGAGATCAAACCTCCTACTATAACACTGAAGCTTTCTTT
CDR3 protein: CSARDQTSYYNTEAFF

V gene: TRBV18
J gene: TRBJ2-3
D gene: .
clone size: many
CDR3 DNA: TGTGCCAGCTCACCCAGGACGGTGCCCCCCACAGATACGCAGTATTTT
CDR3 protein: CASSPRTVPPTDTQYF

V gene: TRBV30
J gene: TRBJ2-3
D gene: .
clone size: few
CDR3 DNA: TGTGCCTGGAGTGTACGGGACACAGATACGCAGTATTTT
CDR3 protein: CAWSVRDTDTQYF

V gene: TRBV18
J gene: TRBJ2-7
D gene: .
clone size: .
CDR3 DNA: TGTGCCAGCTCACAACAGTTCGGACGGAGCTCCTACGAGCAGTACTTC
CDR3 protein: CASSQQFGRSSYEQYF

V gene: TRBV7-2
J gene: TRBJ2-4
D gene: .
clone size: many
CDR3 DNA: TGTGCCAGCAGCCTCTACCGAGGCATTCAGTACTTC
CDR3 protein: CASSLYRGIQYF

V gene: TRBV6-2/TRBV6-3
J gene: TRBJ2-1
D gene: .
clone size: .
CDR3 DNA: TGTGCCAGCGGGGACTTGTTCAGCAATGAGCAGTTCTTC
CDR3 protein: CASGDLFSNEQFF

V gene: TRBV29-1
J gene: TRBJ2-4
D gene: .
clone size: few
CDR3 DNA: TGCAGCGTTGAACGGGGAGACATTCAGTACTTC
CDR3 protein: CSVERGDIQYF

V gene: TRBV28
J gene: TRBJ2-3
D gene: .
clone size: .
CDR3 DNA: TGTGCCAGCCTCGGGTTGCTAACCACAGATACGCAGTATTTT
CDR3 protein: CASLGLLTTDTQYF

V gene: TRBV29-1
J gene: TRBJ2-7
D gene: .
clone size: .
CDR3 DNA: TGCAGCGTCCGTGGCTCCCCGAGCTACTCCTACGAGCAGTACTTC
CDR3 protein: CSVRGSPSYSYEQYF

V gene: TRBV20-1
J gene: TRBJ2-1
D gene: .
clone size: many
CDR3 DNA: TGCAGTGCTGACACAATTCAAACGAGGGATGAGCAGTTCTTC
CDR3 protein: CSADTIQTRDEQFF

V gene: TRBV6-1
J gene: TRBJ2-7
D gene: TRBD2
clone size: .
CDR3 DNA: TGTGCCAGCAGTGGGACTAGCGGTGGCCCCTACGAGCAGTACTTC
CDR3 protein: CASSGTSGGPYEQYF

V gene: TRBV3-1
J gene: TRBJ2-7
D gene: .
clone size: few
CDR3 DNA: TGTGCCAGCAGCCAAGGGGCCGGGACTGAAAGCTCCTACGAGCAGTACTTC
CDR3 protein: CASSQGAGTESSYEQYF

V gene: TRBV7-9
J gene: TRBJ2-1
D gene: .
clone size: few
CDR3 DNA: TGTGCCAGCAGCCCCGGGACCTACAATGAGCAGTTCTTC
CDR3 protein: CASSPGTYNEQFF

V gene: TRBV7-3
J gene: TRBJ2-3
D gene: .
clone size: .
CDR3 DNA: TGTGCCAGCAGCTTAACGGCGGGATTTGTAGATACGCAGTATTTT
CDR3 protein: CASSLTAGFVDTQYF

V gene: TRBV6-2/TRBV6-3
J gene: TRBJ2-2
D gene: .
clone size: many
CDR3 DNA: TGTGCCAGCAGTTACTCGACGGCCAGGGTCGTCGGGGAGCTGTTTTTT
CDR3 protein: CASSYSTARVVGELFF

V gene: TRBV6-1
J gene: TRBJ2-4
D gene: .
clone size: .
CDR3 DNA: TGTGCCAGCCTCCCTGACGGAGGGGTAGCCAAAAACATTCAGTACTTC
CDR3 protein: CASLPDGGVAKNIQYF

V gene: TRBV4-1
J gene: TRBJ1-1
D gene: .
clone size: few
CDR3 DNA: TGCGCCAGCAGCCAAGTTAGGGGCACTGAAGCTTTCTTT
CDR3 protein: CASSQVRGTEAFF

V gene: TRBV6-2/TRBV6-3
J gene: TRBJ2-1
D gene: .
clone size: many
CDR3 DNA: TGTGCCAGCAGTTGGGACACCTACAATGAGCAGTTCTTC
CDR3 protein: CASSWDTYNEQFF

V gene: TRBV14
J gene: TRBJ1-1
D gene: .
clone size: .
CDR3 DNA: TGTGCCAGCAGCCAATTTACCTATTGGGGGCTCGGGGAGAACACTGAAGCTTTCTTT
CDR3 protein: CASSQFTYWGLGENTEAFF

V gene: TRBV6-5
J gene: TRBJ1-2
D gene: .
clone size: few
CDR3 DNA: TGTGCCAGCAGTTACTCGCGGACAGACTATGGCTACACCTTC
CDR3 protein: CASSYSRTDYGYTF

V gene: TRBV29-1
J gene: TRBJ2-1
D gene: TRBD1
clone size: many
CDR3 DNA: TGCAGCGGCACATCCGGGACAGCCTCGGGGGAGCAGTTCTTC
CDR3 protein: CSGTSGTASGEQFF

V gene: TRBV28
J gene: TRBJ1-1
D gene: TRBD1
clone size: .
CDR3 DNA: TGTGCCAGCAGAACCGGGACAGGGGCTTTAGCTTTCTTT
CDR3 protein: CASRTGTGALAFF

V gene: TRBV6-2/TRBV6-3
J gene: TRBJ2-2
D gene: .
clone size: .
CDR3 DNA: TGTGCCAGCAACACTCCGCCGGACTCCGAAAACACCGGGGAGCTGTTTTTT
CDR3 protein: CASNTPPDSENTGELFF

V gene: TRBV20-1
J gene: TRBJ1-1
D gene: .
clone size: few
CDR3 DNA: TGCAGTGCAAGGACAGACATGAACACTGAAGCTTTCTTT
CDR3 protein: CSARTDMNTEAFF

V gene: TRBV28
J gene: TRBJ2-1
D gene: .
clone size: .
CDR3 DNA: TGTGCCAGCAGTTTTCCCGGACATTCCGATGAGCAGTTCTTC
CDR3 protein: CASSFPGHSDEQFF

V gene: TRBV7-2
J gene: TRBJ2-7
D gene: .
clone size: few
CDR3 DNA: TGTGCCAGCAGCTTAGTCGGTGGCGGGGAGCAGTACTTC
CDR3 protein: CASSLVGGGEQYF

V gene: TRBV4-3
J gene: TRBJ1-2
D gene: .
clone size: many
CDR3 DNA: TGCGCCAGCAGCCAAGATGGTAGCGGGGAATATGGCTACACCTTC
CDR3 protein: CASSQDGSGEYGYTF

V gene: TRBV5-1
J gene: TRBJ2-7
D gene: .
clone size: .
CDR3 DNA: TGCGCCAGCAGCTGCTCCGAGCAGTACTTC
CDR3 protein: CASSCSEQYF

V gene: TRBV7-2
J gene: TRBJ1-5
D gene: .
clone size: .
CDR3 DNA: TGTGCCAGCTCACCTCGGGGGTTGCAGCCCCAGCATTTT
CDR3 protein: CASSPRGLQPQHF

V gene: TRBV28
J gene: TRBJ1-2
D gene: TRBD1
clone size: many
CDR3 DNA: TGTGCCAGCAGTTTTGCGGGAGGGGGCTCTAGCTATGGCTACACCTTC
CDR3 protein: CASSFAGGGSSYGYTF

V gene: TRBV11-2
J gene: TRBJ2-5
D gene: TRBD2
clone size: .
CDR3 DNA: TGTGCCAGCAGCTTAGCCTCTAGCGGGCATCAAGAGACCCAGTACTTC
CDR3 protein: CASSLASSGHQETQYF

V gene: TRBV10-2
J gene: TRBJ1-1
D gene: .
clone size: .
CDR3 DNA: TGCGCCAGCAGTGACCCCAGGGGTACTGAAGCTTTCTTT
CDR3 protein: CASSDPRGTEAFF

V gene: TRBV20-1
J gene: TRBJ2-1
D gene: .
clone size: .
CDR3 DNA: TGCAGTGCTTCCGGCGGGGTTTACAATGAGCAGTTCTTC
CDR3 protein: CSASGGVYNEQFF